These 26 T cell receptor beta chains were all obtained from the same sample, sequenced in a study of blood T cell repertoires in COVID-19. Generated by immunoSEQ multiplex PCR, the TCRdb table keeps only in-frame clones and is missing some. This table has 250,000 to 350,000 clones, around 87% appearing once. Sequencing was done on a sample of peripheral blood. Receptor source: a woman in her forties or fifties with active or convalescent COVID-19.

This clone was detected only a few times. The chain recombines TRBV7-9 with TRBJ1-5; tentative D call: TRBD1 (5 bases). The ends were cut back, 5 bases at V and 4 bases at J, with 12 bases in the middle. Germline V gene data show CDR1 as SEHNR and CDR2 as FQNEAQ (reference sequence). The CDR3 is 14 residues long. CDR3 protein: CASSESGGNQPQHF. The DNA for the CDR3 is TGTGCCAGCAGCGAAAGCGGGGGTAATCAGCCCCAGCATTTT.

This clone was detected only a few times. The chain joins TRBV6-2 or TRBV6-3 to TRBJ2-7; D is ambiguous. Germline assignment: CDR1 MNHEY and CDR2 SVGEGT. There are 13 residues in the CDR3. Trimming took 3 bases from V and 2 from J, leaving 8 bases between them. In nucleotides, the CDR3 is TGTGCCAGCAGTTATGAACAGACCTACGAGCAGTACTTC. Translation: CASSYEQTYEQYF.

The chain carries TRBV6-5 and TRBJ2-3, with D possibly matching TRBD1 (6 bases). The V gene lost 8 bases and the J gene lost 0 bases, with 6 bases spanning the gap. Per the germline V gene, CDR1 is MNHEY and CDR2 is SVGAGI. CDR3 length: 12 amino acids. The chain's CDR3 is CASGQSTDTQYF. CDR3 nucleotides: TGTGCCAGCGGACAGAGCACAGATACGCAGTATTTT.

This clone came up once. The rearrangement joins TRBV9 to TRBJ1-6, with 8 positions matching TRBD1. V was pared by 4 bases and J by 3 bases, with 3 bases of the junction left unmatched. The germline gives CDR1 SGDLS, CDR2 YYNGEE. The CDR3 contains 15 residues. The CDR3 loop is CASSHGQGYNSPLHF. The CDR3 DNA reads as TGTGCCAGCAGCCACGGACAGGGCTATAATTCACCCCTCCACTTT. The entire variable domain, with the rest obtained from reference TRBV9 and TRBJ1-6, is as follows: DSGVTQTPKHLITATGQRVTLRCSPRSGDLSVYWYQQSLDQGLQFLIQYYNGEERAKGNILERFSAQQFPDLHSELNLSSLELGDSALYFCASSHGQGYNSPLHFGNGTRLTVT.

The V call is TRBV11-2, the J call TRBJ1-6; D gene ambiguous. Germline-derived CDR1 and CDR2 are SGHAT and FQNNGV. CDR3 length: 14 amino acids. The V end was cut by 3 bases, the J end by 9 bases, with 12 bases between. The CDR3 sequence is CASSLRAWSSPLHF. CDR3 in DNA: TGTGCCAGCAGCTTGCGGGCCTGGAGTTCACCCCTCCACTTT.

The sample holds one count of this clone. The chain has TRBV27 and TRBJ2-5; 11 nucleotides align to TRBD1. The CDR3 sequence is 14 residues long. V lost 5 bases to trimming and J lost 5 bases; unmatched junction nucleotides: 4. The germline V gene has CDR1 MNHEY and CDR2 SMNVEV (reference sequence). CDR3 nucleotides: TGTGCCAGCAGTCCCGGGACAGGGGGGGAGACCCAGTACTTC. It codes for CASSPGTGGETQYF.

This chain links TRBV5-1 with TRBJ1-2; 9 bases agree with TRBD1. Germline V lookup: CDR1 SGHRS, CDR2 YFSETQ. The J segment lost 8 bases and the V segment lost 2 bases, leaving 7 bases of the junction unmatched. CDR3 length: 14 residues. CDR3 sequence: CASSFGDRDRGYTF. The DNA for the CDR3 is TGCGCCAGCAGCTTTGGGGACAGGGACCGCGGCTACACCTTC.

This chain uses TRBV4-1 with TRBJ2-3, with 7 bases matching TRBD1. J gave up 2 bases and V 4 bases, and 6 bases lay outside the gene matches. CDR1 is MGHRA and CDR2 is YSYEKL in the germline V gene. This CDR3 has 15 residues. The CDR3 spells CASSRTTGNTDTQYF. CDR3 nucleotide sequence: TGCGCCAGCAGCCGAACGACAGGGAACACAGATACGCAGTATTTT.

In nucleotides, the CDR3 is TGTGCCAGTAGTATAGGGGGACAGATAAACTATGGCTACACCTTC. Residues: CASSIGGQINYGYTF. The chain links TRBV19 to TRBJ1-2; TRBD1 matches 7 bases. The V segment lost 1 base and the J segment 2 bases; nucleotides outside the gene matches: 4. CDR1 and CDR2 from the germline V gene are LNHDA and SQIVND (reference sequence). CDR3 length: 15 residues. The full variable domain, with the rest looked up from reference TRBV19 and TRBJ1-2, is DGGITQSPKYLFRKEGQNVTLSCEQNLNHDAMYWYRQDPGQGLRLIYYSQIVNDFQKGDIAEGYSVSREKKESFPLTVTSAQKNPTAFYLCASSIGGQINYGYTFGSGTRLTVV.

The chain links TRBV6-6 to TRBJ2-5; 8 bases align to TRBD1. Germline V gene sequence: CDR1 MNHNY, CDR2 SVGAGI (reference sequence). Losses at the gene ends were 7 bases for V and 5 bases for J; bases not matched to a gene: 6. The CDR3 is made up of 13 amino acids. CDR3 DNA: TGTGCCAGCAAAACAGGGGGTTGGGAGACCCAGTACTTC. Protein product: CASKTGGWETQYF.

The chain has TRBV1 and TRBJ1-2. TRBV1 constitutes a pseudogene. CDR3 length: 12 residues. CDR3 amino acids: CTSSPDFYGYTF. In DNA, the CDR3 is TGCACCAGCAGCCCCGACTTCTATGGCTACACCTTC.

V is TRBV30 and J is TRBJ2-1, with TRBD2 matching 7 bases. CDR3 length equals 15 residues. The J segment lost 10 bases and the V segment lost 2 bases, leaving 14 bases of the junction unmatched. CDR1 is GTSNPN and CDR2 is SVGIG in the germline V gene (reference sequence). Here the CDR3 reads CAWSPGGSSAGEQFF. The CDR3 nucleotides are TGTGCCTGGAGTCCGGGCGGGAGCTCGGCTGGGGAGCAGTTCTTC. Full variable domain (outside the CDR3, taken from reference TRBV30 and TRBJ2-1): SQTIHQWPATLVQPVGSPLSLECTVEGTSNPNLYWYRQAAGRGLQLLFYSVGIGQISSEVPQNLSASRPQDRQFILSSKKLLLSDSGFYLCAWSPGGSSAGEQFFGPGTRLTVL.

The rearrangement uses TRBV6-2 or TRBV6-3 and TRBJ2-7, with D hard to call. Trimming left V 0 bases short and J 1 base short, with 10 bases between. CDR3 length equals 15 residues. Germline values: CDR1 MNHEY, CDR2 SVGEGT. The CDR3 DNA follows: TGTGCCAGCAGTTACTCGATTGCGTTATCCTACGAGCAGTACTTC. Translation gives CASSYSIALSYEQYF.

The J gene is TRBJ2-7, the V gene TRBV18, with TRBD1 matching over 7 bases. Germline-derived CDR1 and CDR2 are KGHSH and LQKENI. The CDR3 sequence is 14 residues long. V lost 6 bases, J lost 0 bases, and 5 bases stayed unmatched. The CDR3 DNA reads as TGTGCCAGCTCCACCGGGACAGCCTCCTACGAGCAGTACTTC. Its protein is CASSTGTASYEQYF. Looking up the rest from reference TRBV18 and TRBJ2-7 gives the full variable domain: NAGVMQNPRHLVRRRGQEARLRCSPMKGHSHVYWYRQLPEEGLKFMVYLQKENIIDESGMPKERFSAEFPKEGPSILRIQQVVRGDSAAYFCASSTGTASYEQYFGPGTRLTVT.

The chain joins TRBV4-1 to TRBJ2-1; TRBD2 is a possible D gene (6 bases). Germline CDR1 and CDR2: MGHRA and YSYEKL. The V gene lost 0 bases and the J gene lost 4 bases, with 16 bases spanning the gap. The CDR3 is made up of 17 amino acids. CDR3 amino acids: CASSQDKGGAGYNEQFF. For the CDR3, the DNA is TGCGCCAGCAGCCAAGATAAGGGAGGCGCGGGGTACAATGAGCAGTTCTTC.

This chain connects TRBV6-1 to TRBJ2-1, with D perhaps TRBD2 (5 bases). Trimming took 5 bases from V and 7 from J, leaving 9 bases between them. The CDR3 totals 12 residues. CDR1 MNHNS and CDR2 SASEGT come from the germline V gene. This chain's CDR3 is CASSFPGNEQFF. CDR3 coding DNA: TGTGCCAGCAGTTTCCCGGGAAATGAGCAGTTCTTC.

This chain connects TRBV6-2 or TRBV6-3 to TRBJ2-7; 7 bases map to TRBD1. The CDR3 runs to 15 residues. With V trimmed by 0 bases and J by 2 bases, 4 bases remained unmatched. CDR1 MNHEY and CDR2 SVGEGT come from the germline V gene. CDR3 sequence (DNA): TGTGCCAGCAGTTACTCCGGGACAGACACCTACGAGCAGTACTTC. This translates into CASSYSGTDTYEQYF.

The DNA of the CDR3 is TGTGCCAGCGAGGGCCCTAAGGGCACCGGGGAGCTGTTTTTT. Translated: CASEGPKGTGELFF. V is TRBV6-5 and J is TRBJ2-2, with D maybe TRBD2 (5 bases). The ends were cut back, 8 bases at V and 4 bases at J, with 14 bases in the middle. Germline values: CDR1 MNHEY, CDR2 SVGAGI. The CDR3 sequence is 14 residues long.

The V and J genes are TRBV4-1 and TRBJ1-1; D is unresolved. The CDR3 is 13 amino acids. The ends were cut back, 4 bases at V and 4 bases at J, with 10 bases in the middle. CDR1 MGHRA and CDR2 YSYEKL come from the germline V gene. CDR3 coding DNA: TGCGCCAGCAGCCCCGCGGGTCTCACTGAAGCTTTCTTT. As protein: CASSPAGLTEAFF.

The chain joins TRBV2 to TRBJ1-1; no firm D call. V gave up 5 bases and J gave up 1 base, with 5 bases separating them. CDR1 and CDR2 (germline): SNHLY, FYNNEI. The CDR3 is 12 residues long. As DNA, the CDR3 is TGTGCCAGCAGTTGGCAGAACACTGAAGCTTTCTTT. Translated, it gives CASSWQNTEAFF.

This chain links TRBV11-2 with TRBJ2-5; 11 bases fit TRBD1. There are 15 residues in the CDR3. Germline-derived CDR1 and CDR2 are SGHAT and FQNNGV. V lost 4 bases, J lost 4 bases, and 5 bases stayed unmatched. CDR3 region: CASSSGQGAGETQYF. The CDR3 DNA follows: TGTGCCAGCAGCTCCGGACAGGGGGCGGGAGAGACCCAGTACTTC.

The J gene is TRBJ2-7, the V gene TRBV28; TRBD1 aligns across 10 bases. CDR1 MDHEN and CDR2 SYDVKM come from the germline V gene. V dropped 6 bases and J dropped 2; count of bases not matched to a gene: 13. There are 17 residues in the CDR3. The CDR3 region has the DNA TGTGCCAGCAGACCATCCTCCGGAGGACAGGGGGCCTACGAGCAGTACTTC. It encodes CASRPSSGGQGAYEQYF.

The chain carries TRBV6-4 and TRBJ2-3; 11 bases align to TRBD2. CDR3 length: 16 amino acids. The germline V gene has CDR1 MRHNA and CDR2 SNTAGT. J gave up 4 bases and V 4 bases, and 7 bases lay outside the gene matches. The CDR3 loop reads CASSALAGGFADTQYF. CDR3 DNA sequence: TGTGCCAGCAGTGCCCTAGCGGGGGGTTTTGCAGATACGCAGTATTTT.

The chain uses TRBV30 and TRBJ1-4; TRBD1 matches at 7 bases. After removal of 4 bases from V and 4 bases from J, the junction contained 3 bases not matched to a gene. The CDR3 spans 13 residues. Looked up from germline, CDR1 is GTSNPN and CDR2 is SVGIG (reference sequence). CDR3 DNA: TGTGCCTGGAACAGGGGTTTTAATGAAAAACTGTTTTTT. It codes for CAWNRGFNEKLFF.

The gene calls are TRBV12-5 and TRBJ2-3; TRBD2 aligns across 11 bases. Germline V gives CDR1 LGHNT, CDR2 FRNRAP. CDR3 size: 18 residues. Trimming at V came to 7 bases and at J to 0 bases, leaving 12 bases not matched to a gene. This CDR3 reads CASAWGASGRSSTDTQYF. CDR3 DNA sequence: TGTGCTAGTGCCTGGGGGGCTAGCGGGAGGAGTAGCACAGATACGCAGTATTTT.

The CDR3 region is CASSEVGIASETQYF. The CDR3 DNA follows: TGTGCCAGCAGTGAGGTCGGGATAGCGTCAGAGACCCAGTACTTC. This chain uses TRBV25-1 with TRBJ2-5, with D perhaps matching TRBD2 (5 bases). The germline V gene has CDR1 MGHDK and CDR2 SYGVNS. This CDR3 contains 15 residues. V was pared by 3 bases and J by 4 bases, with 15 bases between.